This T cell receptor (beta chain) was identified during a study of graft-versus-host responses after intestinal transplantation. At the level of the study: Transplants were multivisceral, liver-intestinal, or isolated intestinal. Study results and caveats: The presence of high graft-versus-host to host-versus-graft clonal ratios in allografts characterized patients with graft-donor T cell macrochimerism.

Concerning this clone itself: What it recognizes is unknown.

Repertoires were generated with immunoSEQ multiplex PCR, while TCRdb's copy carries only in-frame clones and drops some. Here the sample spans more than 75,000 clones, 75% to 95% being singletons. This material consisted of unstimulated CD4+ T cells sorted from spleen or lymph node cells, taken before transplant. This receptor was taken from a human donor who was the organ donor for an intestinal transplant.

The CDR3 DNA follows: TGTGCCAGCCGAGGGCCTAATTCACCCCTCCACTTT. It yields the protein CASRGPNSPLHF. The V gene is TRBV6-5, the J gene TRBJ1-6, with D unclear. There are 12 residues in the CDR3. Germline V gene data show CDR1 as MNHEY and CDR2 as SVGAGI. V lost 8 bases and J 6 bases, leaving 8 bases between the germline ends.